This T cell receptor beta chain appears in the sequencing data of a study of blood T cell repertoires in COVID-19. The CDR3 spans 11 residues. Germline values: CDR1 SGHTA, CDR2 FQGNSA. Trimming removed 1 base from V and 11 bases from J, with 6 bases in between. Assay used: immunoSEQ multiplex PCR; TCRdb lists only in-frame clones, some missing. The sample has about 220,000 clones, 80% seen once. The TCR was taken from a woman in her seventies with acute or convalescent COVID-19. The chain joins TRBV7-2 to TRBJ2-1; D uncertain. Sequenced: peripheral blood. The CDR3 protein is CASSLEWQQFF. CDR3 sequence (DNA): TGTGCCAGCAGCTTAGAGTGGCAGCAGTTCTTC. The full variable domain, completed using reference TRBV7-2 and TRBJ2-1, is GAGVSQSPSNKVTEKGKDVELRCDPISGHTALYWYRQSLGQGLEFLIYFQGNSAPDKSGLPSDRFSAERTGGSVSTLTIQRTQQEDSAVYLCASSLEWQQFFGPGTRLTVL.